This TCR beta chain is drawn from a study of OX40 agonist ivuxolimab in advanced cancers. Only in-frame clones appear in the TCRdb table, and some are missing; sequencing was by immunoSEQ multiplex PCR. Seen here are around 76,000 clones, 85% to 90% observed once, and the top ten hold roughly 13%. Source: CD4+ or CD8+ T cells sorted from blood, taken in a trial of the OX40 agonist ivuxolimab. This receptor was obtained from an adult with an advanced solid tumor such as melanoma, head and neck, liver or kidney cancer.

For the CDR3, the DNA is TGTGCCAGCAGCATCAACAGGGACACTGAAGCTTTCTTT. Its translation is CASSINRDTEAFF. The chain carries TRBV7-6 and TRBJ1-1; perhaps TRBD1 as D (6 bases). Germline V gene lookup returns CDR1 SGHVS and CDR2 FNYEAQ. The CDR3 runs 13 residues. V was clipped by 5 bases and J by 3 bases, with 10 bases between them.